The 5 T cell receptor beta chains given below trace back to one sample, sequenced in a study of resident and recirculating memory T cells in vitiligo. TCRdb's table, derived via immunoSEQ multiplex PCR, lists solely in-frame clones and lacks some. Here the sample spans 55,000 to 75,000 clones, approximately 90% being singletons. The sequencing input was blood. These receptors all stem from a male donor with vitiligo.

CDR3 in DNA: TGTGCCAGCAGCTTCGCAAGCTATAGCAATCAGCCCCAGCATTTT. This translates into CASSFASYSNQPQHF. V usage is TRBV5-6 and J usage is TRBJ1-5, with no clear D. This CDR3 region has 15 residues. Trimming stripped 2 bases from V and 0 bases from J, with 9 bases between. Germline CDR1 is SGHDT and CDR2 is YYEEEE.

The rearrangement links TRBV11-3 to TRBJ2-1; 8 positions agree with TRBD2. The CDR3 is made up of 15 amino acids. CDR1 and CDR2 from the germline V gene are SGHNT and YENEEA. J was trimmed by 9 bases and V by 2 bases; bases with no gene match: 9. CDR3 coding DNA: TGTGCCAGCAGCTTATTTCCGGGGGGGCCTGGTGAGCAGTTCTTC. It translates to CASSLFPGGPGEQFF.

This chain connects TRBV7-2 to TRBJ1-1; D ambiguous. The CDR3 runs 13 residues. Germline CDR1 reads SGHTA; CDR2 reads FQGNSA. The ends were cut back, 4 bases at V and 4 bases at J, with 10 bases in the middle. The CDR3 sequence is CASSSHRGTEAFF. CDR3 sequence (DNA): TGTGCCAGCAGCTCCCACCGGGGCACTGAAGCTTTCTTT.

V is TRBV5-5 and J is TRBJ2-7; the match to TRBD2 covers 8 bases. Germline lookup yields CDR1 SGHKS and CDR2 YYEKEE (reference sequence). The CDR3 length is 14 residues. The ends lost 0 bases at V and 2 bases at J; junction bases unmatched: 1. The CDR3 loop reads CASSLAGLAYEQYF. The CDR3 DNA reads TGTGCCAGCAGCTTGGCGGGACTAGCCTACGAGCAGTACTTC.

The chain links TRBV7-2 to TRBJ2-7; D is possibly TRBD1 (6 bases). Between the trimmed V and J ends, which lost 2 bases and 7 bases, there was a span of 12 bases. The germline CDR1 and CDR2 sequences are SGHTA and FQGNSA. This CDR3 is built from 13 residues. In DNA form, the CDR3 reads TGTGCCAGCAGCTTACCCCCAGGGGTTGAGCAGTACTTC. Its translation: CASSLPPGVEQYF. The entire variable domain, with the rest obtained from reference TRBV7-2 and TRBJ2-7, is as follows: GAGVSQSPSNKVTEKGKDVELRCDPISGHTALYWYRQSLGQGLEFLIYFQGNSAPDKSGLPSDRFSAERTGGSVSTLTIQRTQQEDSAVYLCASSLPPGVEQYFGPGTRLTVT.